This paragraph reports one TCR beta chain. The table came from immunoSEQ multiplex PCR; TCRdb's copy has only in-frame clones and leaves some out. This sample has hundreds of thousands of clones, with approximately 84% found just once. These data belong to a study of blood T cell repertoires in COVID-19. Study in general: From the United States, Italy and Spain came samples of acute and convalescent COVID-19. Sample material is recorded as cDNA or gDNA derived from T cells, B-cell-depleted T cells, or PBMCs.

V shed 6 bases and J 2 bases; nucleotides not matched to a gene: 4. Germline assignment: CDR1 MNHEY and CDR2 SVGAGI. The CDR3 length is 14 residues. The sequence derives from a young woman who had recovered from COVID-19. Sequenced: peripheral blood. The rearrangement joins TRBV6-5 to TRBJ2-5; 9 nucleotides agree with TRBD1. The CDR3 DNA reads TGTGCCAGCAGGGACAGGGGCCGACAAGAGACCCAGTACTTC. Its translation is CASRDRGRQETQYF.